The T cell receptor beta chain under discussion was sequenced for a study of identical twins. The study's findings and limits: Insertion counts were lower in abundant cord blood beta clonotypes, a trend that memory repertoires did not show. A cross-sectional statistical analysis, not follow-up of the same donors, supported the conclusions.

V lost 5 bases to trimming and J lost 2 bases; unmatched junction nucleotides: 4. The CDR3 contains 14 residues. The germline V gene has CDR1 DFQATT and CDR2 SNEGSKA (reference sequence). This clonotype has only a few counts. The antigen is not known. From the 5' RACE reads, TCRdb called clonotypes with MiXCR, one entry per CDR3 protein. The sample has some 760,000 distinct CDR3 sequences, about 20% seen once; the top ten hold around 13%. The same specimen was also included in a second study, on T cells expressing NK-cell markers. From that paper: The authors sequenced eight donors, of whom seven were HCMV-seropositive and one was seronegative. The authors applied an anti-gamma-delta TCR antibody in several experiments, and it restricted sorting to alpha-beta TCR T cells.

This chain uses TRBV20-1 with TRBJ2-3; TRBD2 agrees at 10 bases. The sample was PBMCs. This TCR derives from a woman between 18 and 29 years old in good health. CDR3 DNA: TGCAGTGCTGTAGCGGGGGGCACCACAGATACGCAGTATTTT. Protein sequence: CSAVAGGTTDTQYF.